Detailed here is one T cell receptor (beta chain). Its antigen is unknown. The data originate from a study of graft-versus-host responses after intestinal transplantation. Study in general: Recipients obtained multivisceral, liver-intestinal, or isolated intestinal transplants. Anti-thymocyte globulin served as induction for all recipients, who then took tacrolimus and steroids for about three years.

Here immunoSEQ multiplex PCR was the method, and the copy in TCRdb shows in-frame clones only, minus some. Of roughly 93,000 clones listed, 90% to 95% are singletons. Study findings and constraints: Allograft graft-versus-host to host-versus-graft clonal ratios ran high in patients with graft-donor T cell macrochimerism. GvH clones surfaced in recipient marrow, some emerging earlier in ileum or blood.

Sequencing was performed on unstimulated CD8+ T cells sorted from spleen or lymph node cells, taken before intestinal transplant. This TCR derives from a human donor who received an intestinal transplant.

The CDR3 here is CASSLSGLSLAKNIQYF. CDR3 bases: TGTGCCAGCAGCTTATCCGGACTTTCCCTAGCCAAAAACATTCAGTACTTC. V and J are TRBV7-9 and TRBJ2-4, with a tentative D call TRBD2 (5 bases). V gave up 2 bases and J gave up 0 bases, with 14 bases separating them. The CDR3 has 17 amino acids. From germline, CDR1 is SEHNR and CDR2 FQNEAQ (reference sequence). Supplemented by reference TRBV7-9 and TRBJ2-4, the full variable domain reads DTGVSQNPRHKITKRGQNVTFRCDPISEHNRLYWYRQTLGQGPEFLTYFQNEAQLEKSRLLSDRFSAERPKGSFSTLEIQRTEQGDSAMYLCASSLSGLSLAKNIQYFGAGTRLSVL.